Shown below are 28 T cell receptor beta chains from a single sample sequenced in a study of cytomegalovirus exposure and HLA in healthy donors. In the PCR, 60 Vbeta and 13 Jbeta primers were used. Using immunoSEQ multiplex PCR, the repertoire was profiled, and TCRdb retains in-frame clones only, with some absent. The sample lists some 110,000 clones; 74% were seen once. The specimen was PBMCs. Receptor source: a woman aged 50 to 65 in good health and CMV-seropositive.

The chain couples TRBV19 to TRBJ1-5, with 7 bases that match TRBD1. The germline V gene has CDR1 LNHDA and CDR2 SQIVND (reference sequence). The trim removed 1 base at V and 5 bases at J, leaving 5 bases unmatched. The CDR3 extends over 15 amino acids. The CDR3 DNA reads as TGTGCCAGTAGTATAGGGACAGGTTCTTATCAGCCCCAGCATTTT. Residues: CASSIGTGSYQPQHF. Full variable domain (missing parts from reference TRBV19 and TRBJ1-5): DGGITQSPKYLFRKEGQNVTLSCEQNLNHDAMYWYRQDPGQGLRLIYYSQIVNDFQKGDIAEGYSVSREKKESFPLTVTSAQKNPTAFYLCASSIGTGSYQPQHFGDGTRLSIL.

The chain is built from TRBV7-3 and TRBJ2-1; no clear D gene. Germline V lookup: CDR1 SGHTA, CDR2 FQGTGA. V dropped 5 bases and J dropped 9 bases, with 14 bases sitting between them. The CDR3 has 13 amino acids. CDR3 DNA: TGTGCCAGCAGCCCCTTAACCACCGGTGAGCAGTTCTTC. It codes for CASSPLTTGEQFF.

In this sample, this clone turned up a few times. The chain recombines TRBV2 with TRBJ2-7; 9 bases fit TRBD2. Germline CDR1 SNHLY, CDR2 FYNNEI. The CDR3 is 15 residues long. V dropped 7 bases and J dropped 2; count of bases not matched to a gene: 9. Written as DNA, the CDR3 is TGTGCCAGCACTCGAACGGCTAGCGGGACCTACGAGCAGTACTTC. The encoded protein is CASTRTASGTYEQYF.

The J gene is TRBJ2-1, the V gene TRBV6-1; TRBD2 agrees at 8 bases. The CDR3 contains 14 residues. V trimming: 1 base; J trimming: 4 bases; junction bases outside the gene matches: 0. CDR1 is MNHNS and CDR2 is SASEGT in the germline V gene. The DNA of the CDR3 is TGTGCCAGCAGTGAAGTAGCGGGGTACAATGAGCAGTTCTTC. It is translated as CASSEVAGYNEQFF.

This clone has only a few counts. The rearrangement links TRBV27 to TRBJ2-1; maybe TRBD2 (6 bases). Germline values: CDR1 MNHEY, CDR2 SMNVEV (reference sequence). This CDR3 has 15 residues. V was clipped by 3 bases and J by 8 bases, with 17 bases between them. CDR3 in DNA: TGTGCCAGCAGTTTGGTCGGCGGGACCGGGGATGAGCAGTTCTTC. This translates into CASSLVGGTGDEQFF.

The chain joins TRBV6-5 to TRBJ2-1, with 8 bases fitting TRBD2. The V and J ends lost 5 bases and 9 bases, in that order; junction bases with no gene match: 9. Germline-derived CDR1 and CDR2 are MNHEY and SVGAGI. This CDR3 has 14 amino acids. CDR3 loop: CASSPLVAGTEQFF. The CDR3 region has the DNA TGTGCCAGCAGTCCGCTCGTAGCGGGGACTGAGCAGTTCTTC.

This chain links TRBV7-6 with TRBJ2-7; TRBD2 aligns across 7 bases. V trimming: 2 bases; J trimming: 2 bases; junction bases outside the gene matches: 9. This CDR3 is built from 16 residues. Germline CDR1 reads SGHVS; CDR2 reads FNYEAQ. This CDR3 reads CASSLMGRGGPYEQYF. In DNA, the CDR3 is TGTGCCAGCAGCTTAATGGGAAGGGGAGGGCCCTACGAGCAGTACTTC.

In its sample, this clone was seen once. J is TRBJ1-2 and V is TRBV6-6, with D hard to call. Trimming shortened V by 6 bases and J by 1 base, and 9 bases separated the two germline ends. CDR3 length: 13 residues. Germline loops: CDR1 MNHNY, CDR2 SVGAGI (reference sequence). This CDR3 is CASSLQINYGYTF. DNA for the CDR3: TGTGCCAGCAGCCTACAGATTAACTATGGCTACACCTTC.

The genes are TRBV5-5 and TRBJ2-7, with 8 bases matching TRBD1. Germline V lookup: CDR1 SGHKS, CDR2 YYEKEE (reference sequence). Germline trimming cut 4 bases from V and 5 bases from J; bases unmatched to any gene: 5. CDR3 size: 13 residues. The CDR3 is CASSVDRVHEQYF. DNA of the CDR3: TGTGCCAGCAGCGTGGACAGGGTCCACGAGCAGTACTTC.

This sequence joins TRBV11-2 and TRBJ2-3, with D hard to call. Germline assignment: CDR1 SGHAT and CDR2 FQNNGV. The CDR3 is 15 residues long. Trimming pared 1 base from V and 2 bases from J, leaving 10 bases between. The CDR3 reads CASSLAGLYTDTQYF. The DNA for the CDR3 is TGTGCCAGCAGCTTAGCTGGGCTCTACACAGATACGCAGTATTTT.

As regards this clone: This sample also contains other DNA sequences that code for the same CDR3. The gene calls are TRBV19 and TRBJ2-7, with 13 bases that match TRBD2. Germline CDR1 reads LNHDA; CDR2 reads SQIVND (reference sequence). The CDR3 totals 14 residues. Unmatched junction bases numbered 2, after V lost 5 bases and J lost 4 bases. The DNA for the CDR3 is TGTGCCAGTAGTCCGGGACTAGCGGGGTACGAGCAGTACTTC. It translates to CASSPGLAGYEQYF.

V gene TRBV28 combines with J gene TRBJ1-4, with 8 bases lining up with TRBD1. Germline CDR1 reads MDHEN; CDR2 reads SYDVKM. The ends lost 6 bases at V and 8 bases at J; junction bases unmatched: 11. The CDR3 is made up of 15 amino acids. Here the CDR3 reads CASRNRDRRREKLFF. The CDR3 region has the DNA TGTGCCAGCAGAAATCGGGACAGGAGGCGAGAAAAACTGTTTTTT.

The rearrangement links TRBV4-2 to TRBJ1-5; D is unresolved. V was clipped by 4 bases and J by 4 bases, with 14 bases between them. This CDR3 spans 15 amino acids. CDR1 LGHNA and CDR2 YNFKEQ come from the germline V gene. CDR3: CASSPELGLNQPQHF. The CDR3 DNA follows: TGTGCCAGCAGCCCCGAGCTAGGCCTTAATCAGCCCCAGCATTTT.

The chain links TRBV5-1 to TRBJ2-5, with unresolved D. Per germline, CDR1 SGHRS and CDR2 YFSETQ. The CDR3 runs to 15 residues. Trimming pared 0 bases from V and 2 bases from J, leaving 11 bases between. The CDR3 nucleotides are TGCGCCAGCAGCTTGGTCCCCAGCGCTCAAGAGACCCAGTACTTC. Encoded protein: CASSLVPSAQETQYF.

The chain uses TRBV7-9 and TRBJ1-4, with D uncertain. V was clipped by 2 bases and J by 6 bases, with 10 bases between them. The CDR3 runs 14 residues. The germline CDR1 and CDR2 sequences are SEHNR and FQNEAQ (reference sequence). The DNA for the CDR3 is TGTGCCAGCAGCTTATCCGGGTTATATGAAAAACTGTTTTTT. Protein product: CASSLSGLYEKLFF. Together with reference TRBV7-9 and TRBJ1-4, the CDR3 gives the full variable domain: DTGVSQNPRHKITKRGQNVTFRCDPISEHNRLYWYRQTLGQGPEFLTYFQNEAQLEKSRLLSDRFSAERPKGSFSTLEIQRTEQGDSAMYLCASSLSGLYEKLFFGSGTQLSVL.

V and J are TRBV19 and TRBJ1-2; D might be TRBD1 (5 bases). CDR3 size: 16 residues. Trimming took 4 bases from V and 4 from J, leaving 19 bases between them. Germline loops: CDR1 LNHDA, CDR2 SQIVND (reference sequence). The CDR3 region is CASSSQGGGPGYGYTF. In nucleotides, the CDR3 is TGTGCCAGTAGTAGCCAGGGAGGAGGTCCGGGCTATGGCTACACCTTC.

This chain joins TRBV5-6 and TRBJ2-7; D is perhaps TRBD1 (6 bases). The ends were cut back, 2 bases at V and 5 bases at J, with 11 bases in the middle. In germline, CDR1 is SGHDT, CDR2 YYEEEE. CDR3 length: 13 amino acids. CDR3 nucleotides: TGTGCCAGCAGCTTAGGGGGTGGCCACGAGCAGTACTTC. This sequence encodes CASSLGGGHEQYF.

This clone was seen a handful of times. Written as DNA, the CDR3 is TGTGCCAGCAGCTTGGTTCAGGGCACAGCCTACGAGCAGTACTTC. It yields the protein CASSLVQGTAYEQYF. The genes are TRBV5-6 and TRBJ2-7, with D perhaps TRBD1 (5 bases). This CDR3 contains 15 residues. The V gene lost 0 bases and the J gene lost 2 bases, with 12 bases spanning the gap. The germline V gene has CDR1 SGHDT and CDR2 YYEEEE.

The chain employs TRBV15 and TRBJ2-6, with D unclear. CDR3 length equals 13 residues. The germline V gene has CDR1 LNHNV and CDR2 YYDKDF (reference sequence). The ends were cut back, 1 base at V and 11 bases at J, with 9 bases in the middle. CDR3 DNA sequence: TGTGCCACCAGCAGAGTCGAGGCGGACGTCCTGACTTTC. This translates into CATSRVEADVLTF.

This rearrangement joins TRBV6-6 to TRBJ1-6, with D uncertain. This CDR3 spans 16 amino acids. Germline lookup yields CDR1 MNHNY and CDR2 SVGAGI (reference sequence). V shed 0 bases and J shed 9 bases, with 15 bases lying between them. DNA for the CDR3: TGTGCCAGCAGTTACTCGTCGGCGGGAAGTGGTTCACCCCTCCACTTT. It specifies CASSYSSAGSGSPLHF.

The rearrangement uses TRBV5-6 and TRBJ1-6; D unresolved. Germline V CDR1 and CDR2: SGHDT, YYEEEE. The V end lost 0 bases, the J end lost 9 bases, and 13 bases lay between the germline ends. This CDR3 is built from 15 residues. Written as DNA, the CDR3 is TGTGCCAGCAGCTTGGACAGCTTGAACAGTTCACCCCTCCACTTT. It translates to CASSLDSLNSSPLHF.

This clone was seen a handful of times. This chain connects TRBV19 to TRBJ2-1; 8 bases fit TRBD2. The germline V gene has CDR1 LNHDA and CDR2 SQIVND (reference sequence). V gave up 5 bases and J gave up 4 bases; unmatched junction bases: 7. The CDR3 spans 15 residues. The CDR3 region has the DNA TGTGCCAGTAGTCCCTTTAGCGGGGAGTACAATGAGCAGTTCTTC. Translating it yields CASSPFSGEYNEQFF.

The chain employs TRBV5-1 and TRBJ2-1; D gene ambiguous. The CDR3 has 13 residues. Germline assignment: CDR1 SGHRS and CDR2 YFSETQ. Deletions cut 1 base from V and 7 bases from J, with 9 bases between. CDR3 nucleotide sequence: TGCGCCAGCAGCTTGTTGCGCTTTAATGAGCAGTTCTTC. As protein: CASSLLRFNEQFF. Supplemented by reference TRBV5-1 and TRBJ2-1, the full variable domain reads KAGVTQTPRYLIKTRGQQVTLSCSPISGHRSVSWYQQTPGQGLQFLFEYFSETQRNKGNFPGRFSGRQFSNSRSEMNVSTLELGDSALYLCASSLLRFNEQFFGPGTRLTVL.

The chain recombines TRBV5-1 with TRBJ2-3, with a possible D match to TRBD1 (5 bases). This CDR3 region has 13 residues. CDR1 and CDR2 (germline): SGHRS, YFSETQ. Trimming shortened V by 4 bases and J by 4 bases, and 10 bases separated the two germline ends. This CDR3 reads CASSAQAADTQYF. The CDR3 DNA is TGCGCCAGCAGCGCACAGGCAGCAGATACGCAGTATTTT.

CDR3 amino acids: CASSPQLVTGWEETQYF. DNA of the CDR3: TGTGCCAGCAGTCCCCAGCTAGTTACGGGGTGGGAAGAGACCCAGTACTTC. V usage is TRBV27 and J usage is TRBJ2-5; a weak D match, TRBD2 (5 bases). The CDR3 contains 17 residues. CDR1 and CDR2 from the germline V gene are MNHEY and SMNVEV (reference sequence). Trimming removed 5 bases from V and 3 bases from J, with 22 bases in between.

V gene TRBV5-6 combines with J gene TRBJ2-7; 12 positions match TRBD2. Germline V lookup: CDR1 SGHDT, CDR2 YYEEEE. The CDR3 is 16 residues long. J gave up 2 bases and V 5 bases, and 8 bases lay outside the gene matches. The DNA of the CDR3 is TGTGCCAGCAGGACTAGCGGGGGAGCCGTCCCCTACGAGCAGTACTTC. This codes for CASRTSGGAVPYEQYF.

The V call is TRBV27, the J call TRBJ2-7; TRBD1 matches 11 bases. The CDR3 runs 15 residues. Per the germline V gene, CDR1 is MNHEY and CDR2 is SMNVEV (reference sequence). The V segment lost 4 bases and the J segment 7 bases; nucleotides outside the gene matches: 9. The CDR3 spells CASSSSGTGGMEQYF. The CDR3 nucleotides read TGTGCCAGCAGTTCAAGCGGGACAGGGGGAATGGAGCAGTACTTC.

The chain recombines TRBV7-8 with TRBJ2-7; 11 nucleotides align to TRBD2. Trimming took 2 bases from V and 7 from J; bases not matched to a gene: 10. CDR3 length: 16 residues. Germline V gene lookup returns CDR1 SGHVS and CDR2 FQNEAQ. The CDR3 sequence is CASSLRSPRLAGEQYF. The CDR3 nucleotides are TGTGCCAGCAGCTTACGCAGTCCGAGACTAGCGGGAGAGCAGTACTTC. Complete variable domain (other parts from reference TRBV7-8 and TRBJ2-7): GAGVSQSPRYKVAKRGQDVALRCDPISGHVSLFWYQQALGQGPEFLTYFQNEAQLDKSGLPSDRFFAERPEGSVSTLKIQRTQQEDSAVYLCASSLRSPRLAGEQYFGPGTRLTVT.